The 30 T cell receptor beta chains given below trace back to one sample, sequenced in a study of blood T cell repertoires in COVID-19. Produced via immunoSEQ multiplex PCR; TCRdb's table is partial and in-frame only. The sample includes some 200,000 clones, around 90% seen only once; the top ten take roughly 12%. The sample consisted of peripheral blood. The source of these receptors is a woman aged 18-29 years who had recovered from COVID-19.

The gene calls are TRBV18 and TRBJ2-2, with a possible D match to TRBD2 (6 bases). This CDR3 has 16 amino acids. Per the germline V gene, CDR1 is KGHSH and CDR2 is LQKENI. The V and J ends lost 0 bases and 4 bases respectively, with 12 bases between them. The CDR3 protein is CASSPPNRETTGELFF. The CDR3 DNA reads as TGTGCCAGCTCACCACCGAACCGGGAGACCACCGGGGAGCTGTTTTTT.

The chain combines TRBV29-1 with TRBJ2-7; 14 bases agree with TRBD2. The length of the CDR3 is 17 residues. CDR1 is SQVTM, CDR2 ANQGSEA, per germline. The V gene end was trimmed by 0 bases and the J gene end by 3 bases; junction bases not matched to a gene: 7. The CDR3 region has the DNA TGCAGCGTTGAAGAGGGACTAGCGGGAGACTCAAGCTACGAGCAGTACTTC. It encodes CSVEEGLAGDSSYEQYF.

V and J are TRBV7-2 and TRBJ1-1, with D perhaps matching TRBD1 (6 bases). This CDR3 is built from 13 residues. Germline CDR1 SGHTA, CDR2 FQGNSA. Trimming removed 4 bases at V and 4 bases at J, with 10 bases between. The CDR3 sequence: CASSSRGGTEAFF. The CDR3 DNA reads as TGTGCCAGCAGCTCCAGAGGGGGCACTGAAGCTTTCTTT.

The chain couples TRBV18 to TRBJ2-5; 7 positions agree with TRBD2. From germline, CDR1 is KGHSH and CDR2 LQKENI. After removal of 2 bases from V and 5 bases from J, the junction contained 2 bases not matched to a gene. The length of the CDR3 is 13 residues. The chain's CDR3 is CASSPSGIETQYF. In nucleotides, the CDR3 is TGTGCCAGCTCACCAAGCGGGATTGAGACCCAGTACTTC.

The chain uses TRBV7-2 and TRBJ2-2; D is uncertain. V lost 1 base to trimming and J lost 6 bases, with 6 bases between them. Germline values: CDR1 SGHTA, CDR2 FQGNSA. The CDR3 sequence is 13 residues long. As DNA, the CDR3 is TGTGCCAGCAGCTTAGTGGGCCCCGGGGAGCTGTTTTTT. It translates to CASSLVGPGELFF.

The V and J genes are TRBV19 and TRBJ2-1; the match to TRBD2 covers 10 bases. CDR1 and CDR2 from the germline V gene are LNHDA and SQIVND (reference sequence). This CDR3 has 16 amino acids. The V segment lost 8 bases and the J segment 4 bases; nucleotides outside the gene matches: 11. The CDR3 DNA reads TGTGCCAGTTCCCTAGCGGGAGTGACCCTATACAATGAGCAGTTCTTC. Protein sequence: CASSLAGVTLYNEQFF.

The chain links TRBV15 to TRBJ1-1, with D possibly being TRBD1 (5 bases). V was trimmed by 1 base and J by 0 bases, leaving 6 bases between them. This CDR3 region has 14 residues. Germline loops: CDR1 LNHNV, CDR2 YYDKDF (reference sequence). The CDR3 DNA sequence: TGTGCCACCAGCAGAGTGACAGTGAACACTGAAGCTTTCTTT. It encodes CATSRVTVNTEAFF.

The V and J genes are TRBV6-2 or TRBV6-3 and TRBJ2-7; no clear D gene. This CDR3 has 11 residues. Germline CDR1 reads MNHEY; CDR2 reads SVGEGT. Trimming stripped 4 bases from V and 4 bases from J, with 5 bases between. CDR3 region: CASSSRYEQYF. In DNA, the CDR3 is TGTGCCAGCAGTTCGAGGTACGAGCAGTACTTC.

V gene TRBV5-4 combines with J gene TRBJ2-7; TRBD1 matches 8 bases. CDR3 length: 16 residues. The V gene's germline CDR1 is SGHNT and CDR2 YYREEE (reference sequence). Unmatched junction bases numbered 11, after V lost 3 bases and J lost 3 bases. This CDR3 is CASSSDLGQDIYEQYF. CDR3 bases: TGTGCCAGCAGCTCAGATCTGGGACAGGATATCTACGAGCAGTACTTC. Variable domain in full (rest from reference TRBV5-4 and TRBJ2-7): ETGVTQSPTHLIKTRGQQVTLRCSSQSGHNTVSWYQQALGQGPQFIFQYYREEENGRGNFPPRFSGLQFPNYSSELNVNALELDDSALYLCASSSDLGQDIYEQYFGPGTRLTVT.

This chain links TRBV3-1 (or the pseudogene TRBV3-2) with TRBJ2-2; 10 bases fit TRBD1. Germline CDR1 is LGHDT and CDR2 is YNNKEL (reference sequence). The CDR3 is made up of 15 amino acids. With V trimmed by 6 bases and J by 1 base, 2 bases remained unmatched. The CDR3 loop is CASRGTGENTGELFF. The CDR3 DNA reads as TGTGCCAGCAGGGGGACAGGGGAGAACACCGGGGAGCTGTTTTTT.

This clone has just one count. This chain links TRBV27 with TRBJ1-1; tentatively, D is TRBD1 (6 bases). The V gene lost 4 bases and the J gene lost 5 bases, with 11 bases spanning the gap. Looked up from germline, CDR1 is MNHEY and CDR2 is SMNVEV (reference sequence). The CDR3 extends over 13 amino acids. CDR3 region: CASSWGLRTEAFF. CDR3 in DNA: TGTGCCAGCAGTTGGGGGCTGCGAACTGAAGCTTTCTTT.

The J gene is TRBJ1-2, the V gene TRBV15, with D hard to call. This CDR3 comprises 12 residues. Germline V gene data show CDR1 as LNHNV and CDR2 as YYDKDF (reference sequence). V lost 5 bases to trimming and J lost 7 bases, with 11 bases between them. This CDR3 is CATSLDYTGYTF. CDR3 nucleotides: TGTGCCACCAGCCTAGATTATACTGGCTACACCTTC.

The rearrangement uses TRBV19 and TRBJ1-1; no firm D call. Trimming left V 5 bases short and J 2 bases short, with 9 bases between. CDR1 is LNHDA and CDR2 is SQIVND in the germline V gene (reference sequence). This CDR3 contains 13 residues. CDR3 DNA: TGTGCCAGTAGTTTTGGCGGAAACACTGAAGCTTTCTTT. Its translation: CASSFGGNTEAFF.

The chain couples TRBV5-1 to TRBJ2-3; D call uncertain. This CDR3 region has 18 residues. Germline assignment: CDR1 SGHRS and CDR2 YFSETQ. V lost 0 bases and J 1 base, leaving 18 bases between the germline ends. For the CDR3, the DNA is TGCGCCAGCAGCTTGGCCGGTATGCCGAACGGAGGCACAGATACGCAGTATTTT. This encodes CASSLAGMPNGGTDTQYF.

This clone was observed once. The CDR3 sequence is CSGEEGNTIYF. As DNA, the CDR3 is TGCAGCGGCGAGGAGGGAAACACCATATATTTT. The chain couples TRBV29-1 to TRBJ1-3; D ambiguous. Germline CDR1 and CDR2: SQVTM and ANQGSEA. This CDR3 has 11 amino acids. Trimming took off 7 bases at V and 4 bases at J, with 8 bases between the two ends. Drawing the rest from reference TRBV29-1 and TRBJ1-3, the complete variable domain is SAVISQKPSRDICQRGTSLTIQCQVDSQVTMMFWYRQQPGQSLTLIATANQGSEATYESGFVIDKFPISRPNLTFSTLTVSNMSPEDSSIYLCSGEEGNTIYFGEGSWLTVV.

The chain uses TRBV9 and TRBJ2-5; D remains unclear. Germline CDR1 reads SGDLS; CDR2 reads YYNGEE. The CDR3 loop spans 15 amino acids. V lost 0 bases to trimming and J lost 3 bases, with 12 bases between them. Written as DNA, the CDR3 is TGTGCCAGCAGCGTAGCTCTTGGGCCGAAAGAGACCCAGTACTTC. Amino acid sequence: CASSVALGPKETQYF.

The V and J genes are TRBV6-5 and TRBJ1-1; D unresolved. V was cut by 6 bases and J by 2 bases, with 10 bases left in between. The CDR3 has 13 residues. Per germline, CDR1 MNHEY and CDR2 SVGAGI. The CDR3 coding sequence is TGTGCCAGCAGAATTATTAGAAACACTGAAGCTTTCTTT. Translation: CASRIIRNTEAFF.

The V call is TRBV19, the J call TRBJ1-5; the match to TRBD1 covers 9 bases. J gave up 0 bases and V 6 bases, and 3 bases lay outside the gene matches. Germline CDR1 reads LNHDA; CDR2 reads SQIVND (reference sequence). This CDR3 contains 15 residues. The CDR3 sequence: CASSGQGISNQPQHF. The CDR3 DNA sequence: TGTGCCAGTAGCGGACAGGGGATTAGCAATCAGCCCCAGCATTTT.

The chain combines TRBV25-1 with TRBJ2-7; D perhaps matches TRBD2 (5 bases). Germline-derived CDR1 and CDR2 are MGHDK and SYGVNS. The CDR3 length is 13 residues. The V gene lost 1 base and the J gene lost 4 bases, with 8 bases spanning the gap. The DNA of the CDR3 is TGTGCCAGCAGTGAATCTCGGGGTTACGAGCAGTACTTC. It encodes CASSESRGYEQYF.

The chain joins TRBV25-1 to TRBJ1-4, with D unclear. Trimming took 0 bases from V and 5 from J, leaving 7 bases between them. This CDR3 contains 14 residues. The germline CDR1 and CDR2 sequences are MGHDK and SYGVNS. CDR3 protein: CASSEYGGNEKLFF. The CDR3 DNA sequence: TGTGCCAGCAGTGAATATGGCGGCAATGAAAAACTGTTTTTT.

The chain couples TRBV16 to TRBJ1-4; a possible D gene is TRBD1 (5 bases). The CDR3 extends over 11 amino acids. The V gene lost 6 bases and the J gene lost 14 bases, with 13 bases spanning the gap. From germline, CDR1 is KGHSY and CDR2 FQNENV. Here the CDR3 reads CASRMGHSLFF. The CDR3 nucleotides are TGTGCCAGCAGGATGGGGCACTCGCTGTTTTTT.

This clone appeared a few times. The rearrangement links TRBV7-9 to TRBJ2-6; D remains unclear. Trimming took 7 bases from V and 0 from J, leaving 7 bases between them. This CDR3 contains 14 residues. Germline assignment: CDR1 SEHNR and CDR2 FQNEAQ (reference sequence). CDR3 amino acids: CASNWASGANVLTF. The DNA of the CDR3 is TGTGCCAGCAATTGGGCCTCTGGGGCCAACGTCCTGACTTTC.

CDR3 sequence reads: CASSLFGISTDTQYF. The CDR3 nucleotides read TGTGCCAGCAGCTTGTTCGGGATCAGCACAGATACGCAGTATTTT. V gene TRBV7-2 combines with J gene TRBJ2-3; perhaps TRBD2 as D (5 bases). V was shortened by 3 bases and J by 0 bases, with 10 bases between the two germline ends. In germline, CDR1 is SGHTA, CDR2 FQGNSA. The CDR3 length is 15 residues.

This sequence joins TRBV14 and TRBJ2-2; perhaps TRBD2 as D (6 bases). Germline V gene data show CDR1 as SGHDN and CDR2 as FVKESK. The CDR3 has 15 amino acids. V was clipped by 5 bases and J by 4 bases, with 14 bases between them. This CDR3 is CASSEPGLFTGELFF. CDR3 DNA sequence: TGTGCCAGCAGCGAACCGGGACTGTTCACCGGGGAGCTGTTTTTT.

V is TRBV5-1 and J is TRBJ2-3; 8 bases match TRBD2. The germline V gene encodes CDR1 SGHRS and CDR2 YFSETQ. This CDR3 has 14 residues. Trimming at V came to 4 bases and at J to 4 bases, leaving 5 bases not matched to a gene. The CDR3 loop is CASSAGGYADTQYF. Here the CDR3 DNA reads TGCGCCAGCAGCGCGGGAGGTTATGCAGATACGCAGTATTTT.

This chain joins TRBV7-8 and TRBJ2-6; D is ambiguous. The ends were cut back, 5 bases at V and 0 bases at J, with 11 bases in the middle. From germline, CDR1 is SGHVS and CDR2 FQNEAQ. This CDR3 is built from 16 residues. The CDR3 region has the DNA TGTGCCAGCAGCCCGAAAGTCAGCTCTGGGGCCAACGTCCTGACTTTC. It encodes CASSPKVSSGANVLTF.

The CDR3 is CAWSEPTGYEQYF. CDR3 DNA sequence: TGTGCCTGGAGCGAACCCACAGGTTACGAGCAGTACTTC. The chain links TRBV30 to TRBJ2-7, with TRBD1 as a possible D gene (5 bases). This CDR3 region has 13 residues. The V gene lost 3 bases and the J gene lost 4 bases, with 13 bases spanning the gap. From germline, CDR1 is GTSNPN and CDR2 SVGIG (reference sequence).

The genes are TRBV5-1 and TRBJ2-1; D is perhaps TRBD1 (6 bases). V gave up 3 bases and J gave up 2 bases, with 12 bases separating them. CDR3 length: 15 residues. Germline CDR1 SGHRS, CDR2 YFSETQ. The CDR3 sequence is CASSSAGEPYNEQFF. CDR3 nucleotide sequence: TGCGCCAGCAGCTCAGCAGGGGAACCCTACAATGAGCAGTTCTTC.

The chain carries TRBV29-1 and TRBJ2-1; 8 nucleotides line up with TRBD2. Germline V lookup: CDR1 SQVTM, CDR2 ANQGSEA. Losses at the gene ends were 3 bases for V and 5 bases for J; bases not matched to a gene: 15. The length of the CDR3 is 17 residues. CDR3 coding DNA: TGCAGCGTTGAGGGGCAGAGCGGGGGAAGGGGCCACAATGAGCAGTTCTTC. Its protein product is CSVEGQSGGRGHNEQFF.

This clone occurred once. The rearrangement links TRBV7-2 to TRBJ2-3; weak D call: TRBD1 (7 bases). The CDR3 length is 16 residues. In germline, CDR1 is SGHTA, CDR2 FQGNSA. V dropped 0 bases and J dropped 0 bases, with 10 bases sitting between them. In DNA, the CDR3 is TGTGCCAGCAGCTTAGCGCGGGACAGTAGCACAGATACGCAGTATTTT. The encoded protein is CASSLARDSSTDTQYF.